These 26 T cell receptor beta chains were sequenced from one sample in a study of T cell repertoires in cytomegalovirus infection. From the reads, TCRdb called clonotypes with MiXCR, one entry per CDR3 protein. The sample holds 54,000 or so distinct CDR3 sequences, roughly a third seen once. No antigen has been identified for these receptors. The source material was PBMCs, sequenced either directly or after in vitro stimulation (not recorded which). These TCRs come from a human donor in good health (CMV status not recorded). Some clones in this sample may be carry-over from other donors' samples.

The V and J genes are TRBV19 and TRBJ1-6; TRBD1 might be the D (5 bases). The V gene lost 11 bases and the J gene lost 10 bases, with 24 bases spanning the gap. From germline, CDR1 is LNHDA and CDR2 SQIVND (reference sequence). The CDR3 loop spans 15 amino acids. This chain's CDR3 is CASSTWGRVQSPLHF. The CDR3 coding sequence is TGTGCCTCGTCGACCTGGGGCAGGGTACAATCACCCCTCCACTTT. Full variable domain (rest looked up from reference TRBV19 and TRBJ1-6): DGGITQSPKYLFRKEGQNVTLSCEQNLNHDAMYWYRQDPGQGLRLIYYSQIVNDFQKGDIAEGYSVSREKKESFPLTVTSAQKNPTAFYLCASSTWGRVQSPLHFGNGTRLTVT.

The chain recombines TRBV10-3 with TRBJ1-5; perhaps TRBD1 as D (5 bases). V gave up 6 bases and J gave up 3 bases, with 9 bases separating them. CDR3 length: 13 amino acids. The germline V gene encodes CDR1 ENHRY and CDR2 SYGVKD. CDR3 DNA: TGTGCCATCAGCCGGGACCTCAATCAGCCCCAGCATTTT. Its translation: CAISRDLNQPQHF.

The chain recombines TRBV7-2 with TRBJ2-1; D is uncertain. The V and J ends lost 2 bases and 6 bases respectively, with 5 bases between them. The CDR3 spans 12 residues. CDR1 is SGHTA, CDR2 FQGNSA, per germline. The CDR3 loop is CASSLKLNEQFF. The CDR3, as DNA: TGTGCCAGCAGCTTAAAGCTCAATGAGCAGTTCTTC.

This clonotype occurred a few times. This rearrangement joins TRBV12-3 or TRBV12-4 to TRBJ1-2; possibly TRBD1 for D (6 bases). CDR3 length equals 11 residues. Trimming took 4 bases from V and 7 from J, leaving 7 bases between them. CDR3 bases: TGTGCCAGCAGTTACAGGGTTGGCTACACCTTC. Translating it yields CASSYRVGYTF.

This clonotype appeared many times. J is TRBJ2-1 and V is TRBV7-2; unclear D gene. The germline gives CDR1 SGHTA, CDR2 FQGNSA. Deletions cut 4 bases from V and 6 bases from J, with 16 bases between. This CDR3 has 15 residues. The CDR3 here is CASSSRTGPINEQFF. CDR3 DNA sequence: TGTGCCAGCAGCTCCAGAACCGGGCCCATCAATGAGCAGTTCTTC.

The CDR3 loop reads CASKSPAGPTYEQYF. Written as DNA, the CDR3 is TGTGCCAGCAAATCTCCGGCAGGCCCAACCTACGAGCAGTACTTC. The V call is TRBV28, the J call TRBJ2-7; D gene ambiguous. Germline V lookup: CDR1 MDHEN, CDR2 SYDVKM. The CDR3 contains 15 residues. V lost 7 bases and J 2 bases, leaving 18 bases between the germline ends.

This chain uses TRBV18 with TRBJ1-6, with TRBD1 as a possible D gene (5 bases). Germline CDR1 is KGHSH and CDR2 is LQKENI. This CDR3 spans 15 amino acids. Trimming took 3 bases from V and 4 from J, leaving 10 bases between them. The CDR3 reads CASSPSGGYNSPLHF. The DNA for the CDR3 is TGTGCCAGCTCACCGTCCGGGGGTTATAATTCACCCCTCCACTTT.

The chain carries TRBV7-9 and TRBJ2-7, with D possibly matching TRBD2 (6 bases). The CDR3 totals 13 residues. The V end was cut by 4 bases, the J end by 6 bases, with 13 bases between. In germline, CDR1 is SEHNR, CDR2 FQNEAQ (reference sequence). CDR3 region: CASSSSGRSEQYF. The CDR3 DNA sequence: TGTGCCAGCAGCTCATCGGGGAGGAGCGAGCAGTACTTC.

The J gene is TRBJ1-1, the V gene TRBV29-1; D may be TRBD1 (5 bases). CDR1 is SQVTM and CDR2 is ANQGSEA in the germline V gene. V was shortened by 6 bases and J by 6 bases, with 20 bases between the two germline ends. This CDR3 spans 14 amino acids. CDR3 loop: CSVAPDRRDPEAFF. The CDR3 DNA sequence: TGCAGCGTAGCTCCCGACCGGAGGGACCCTGAAGCTTTCTTT.

V gene TRBV5-1 combines with J gene TRBJ2-3, with no clear D. V lost 0 bases to trimming and J lost 1 base, with 9 bases between them. In germline, CDR1 is SGHRS, CDR2 YFSETQ. The CDR3 runs to 15 residues. CDR3: CASSLDPTRTDTQYF. The CDR3 DNA reads TGCGCCAGCAGCTTGGACCCGACTCGCACAGATACGCAGTATTTT.

On this clonotype itself: At one end, the junction sequence differs from germline, possibly due to a read error. V usage is TRBV7-2 and J usage is TRBJ2-7; 13 positions match TRBD2. CDR1 and CDR2 (germline): SGHTA, FQGNSA. The CDR3 extends over 16 amino acids. The CDR3 DNA follows: TGTGCCAGCAGCGCCCGACTAGCGGGAGGTTCCTACGACCAGTACTTC. Protein sequence: CASSARLAGGSYDQYF.

The chain is built from TRBV5-6 and TRBJ2-7; perhaps TRBD2 as D (6 bases). V lost 3 bases, J lost 1 base, and 14 bases lay in between. This CDR3 spans 15 amino acids. The germline V gene has CDR1 SGHDT and CDR2 YYEEEE. The CDR3 coding sequence is TGTGCCAGCAGCTCCTTGAGGAGGGCTTCCTACGAGCAGTACTTC. It specifies CASSSLRRASYEQYF.

This sequence joins TRBV5-1 and TRBJ2-1, with TRBD2 matching over 9 bases. The CDR3 extends over 16 amino acids. Trimming cost V 3 bases and J 8 bases; bases outside gene matches: 12. Germline V CDR1 and CDR2: SGHRS, YFSETQ. As DNA, the CDR3 is TGCGCCAGCAGCTACGCGGTAGCGGGAGTTGTGGATGAGCAGTTCTTC. Residues: CASSYAVAGVVDEQFF. Full variable domain (rest looked up from reference TRBV5-1 and TRBJ2-1): KAGVTQTPRYLIKTRGQQVTLSCSPISGHRSVSWYQQTPGQGLQFLFEYFSETQRNKGNFPGRFSGRQFSNSRSEMNVSTLELGDSALYLCASSYAVAGVVDEQFFGPGTRLTVL.

The chain employs TRBV7-6 and TRBJ2-5; 13 bases line up with TRBD2. This CDR3 comprises 16 residues. The trim removed 5 bases at V and 4 bases at J, leaving 7 bases unmatched. Germline CDR1 SGHVS, CDR2 FNYEAQ. The CDR3, as DNA: TGTGCCAGCAGCACACGACTAGCGGGAGGTAGAGAGACCCAGTACTTC. Residues: CASSTRLAGGRETQYF. Together with reference TRBV7-6 and TRBJ2-5, the CDR3 gives the full variable domain: GAGVSQSPRYKVTKRGQDVALRCDPISGHVSLYWYRQALGQGPEFLTYFNYEAQQDKSGLPNDRFSAERPEGSISTLTIQRTEQRDSAMYRCASSTRLAGGRETQYFGPGTRLLVL.

The chain has TRBV7-6 and TRBJ2-5; D might be TRBD2 (5 bases). The CDR3 covers 14 residues. Germline loops: CDR1 SGHVS, CDR2 FNYEAQ. Trimming took off 5 bases at V and 2 bases at J, with 12 bases between the two ends. Here the CDR3 reads CASSRSGSQETQYF. CDR3 DNA sequence: TGTGCCAGCAGCCGCAGCGGTTCACAAGAGACCCAGTACTTC.

CDR3 amino acids: CASSPLPPGGYGYTF. The CDR3 DNA reads TGTGCCAGCAGCCCTTTACCTCCAGGGGGCTATGGCTACACCTTC. The chain couples TRBV27 to TRBJ1-2, with 7 positions matching TRBD1. Germline V gene sequence: CDR1 MNHEY, CDR2 SMNVEV (reference sequence). CDR3 length equals 15 residues. V shed 6 bases, J shed 4 bases, and the junction held 11 bases outside the gene matches.

The CDR3 here is CASSWREAMTEAFF. The CDR3 DNA reads TGTGCCAGCAGCTGGAGGGAGGCGATGACTGAAGCTTTCTTT. This sequence joins TRBV5-6 and TRBJ1-1; D gene ambiguous. V was clipped by 3 bases and J by 5 bases, with 14 bases between them. Germline CDR1 SGHDT, CDR2 YYEEEE. The CDR3 consists of 14 residues.

V and J are TRBV24-1 and TRBJ2-1, with D hard to call. The CDR3 consists of 14 residues. The germline V and J ends were trimmed by 6 bases and 0 bases, with 8 bases remaining between them. Germline loops: CDR1 KGHDR, CDR2 SFDVKD. This chain's CDR3 is CATSHGPSYNEQFF. CDR3 nucleotides: TGTGCCACCAGTCACGGACCCTCCTACAATGAGCAGTTCTTC.

V is TRBV7-9 and J is TRBJ1-4; D remains unclear. From germline, CDR1 is SEHNR and CDR2 FQNEAQ (reference sequence). V was trimmed by 5 bases and J by 6 bases, leaving 16 bases between them. The CDR3 contains 15 residues. CDR3 bases: TGTGCCAGCAGCGCCCCGGCATCGGGCGATGAAAAACTGTTTTTT. It codes for CASSAPASGDEKLFF.

This clonotype came up many times. The rearrangement uses TRBV12-3 or TRBV12-4 and TRBJ2-2; 8 bases line up with TRBD1. With 4 bases clipped from V and 6 bases from J, the junction kept 4 bases outside the gene matches. CDR3 size: 14 residues. The CDR3 coding sequence is TGTGCCAGCAGTTACCCGACAGGGGCCGGGGAGCTGTTTTTT. Translated: CASSYPTGAGELFF.

The sample holds a few counts of this clonotype. This chain uses TRBV7-9 with TRBJ1-1, with D hard to call. Germline V gene sequence: CDR1 SEHNR, CDR2 FQNEAQ (reference sequence). The CDR3 is 12 amino acids. V lost 3 bases and J 4 bases, leaving 6 bases between the germline ends. The CDR3 DNA reads TGTGCCAGCAGCTTGGGATTCACTGAAGCTTTCTTT. Its translation is CASSLGFTEAFF.

V usage is TRBV11-2 and J usage is TRBJ2-7, with D uncertain. Germline V lookup: CDR1 SGHAT, CDR2 FQNNGV. The germline V and J ends were trimmed by 4 bases and 1 base, with 8 bases remaining between them. The CDR3 runs to 13 residues. CDR3 sequence (DNA): TGTGCCAGCAGCTGGCTAGTATCCTACGAGCAGTACTTC. It codes for CASSWLVSYEQYF.

The rearrangement joins TRBV18 to TRBJ2-1; 7 bases map to TRBD2. Looked up from germline, CDR1 is KGHSH and CDR2 is LQKENI. The CDR3 sequence is 16 residues long. V was clipped by 2 bases and J by 9 bases; unmatched bases: 13. CDR3: CASSPWYGGSISEQFF. The CDR3 DNA reads as TGTGCCAGCTCACCATGGTACGGCGGGAGTATATCTGAGCAGTTCTTC.

This clonotype was recorded at least ten times. CDR3 nucleotides: TGTGCCAGCAGCTCGGGACTAGCGGGAGAAGAGCAGTACTTC. The encoded protein is CASSSGLAGEEQYF. The J gene is TRBJ2-7, the V gene TRBV7-2; TRBD2 matches at 14 bases. This CDR3 is 14 amino acids long. The germline gives CDR1 SGHTA, CDR2 FQGNSA. The ends lost 4 bases at V and 7 bases at J; junction bases unmatched: 3.

Note on this clonotype: Given a much more abundant clone one base away, this may be a read error. The gene calls are TRBV27 and TRBJ1-1; perhaps TRBD1 as D (5 bases). V shed 8 bases and J shed 3 bases, with 16 bases lying between them. Germline CDR1 and CDR2: MNHEY and SMNVEV (reference sequence). The CDR3 runs 14 residues. The CDR3 protein is CASSEGVRDTEAFF. CDR3 coding DNA: TGTGCCAGCTCGGAAGGTGTCAGGGACACTGAAGCTTTCTTT.

The gene calls are TRBV7-2 and TRBJ2-7, with D possibly being TRBD1 or TRBD2 (5 bases each). V lost 4 bases and J lost 7, with 20 bases in between. The CDR3 runs to 15 residues. Germline CDR1 SGHTA, CDR2 FQGNSA. The CDR3 sequence is CASSSKPGPVAEQYF. CDR3 in DNA: TGTGCCAGCAGCTCAAAACCGGGGCCGGTGGCAGAGCAGTACTTC.